The 25 T cell receptor beta chains reported below all come from one sample, sequenced in a study of cytomegalovirus exposure and HLA in healthy donors. Primers included in the PCR were 60 Vbeta and 13 Jbeta primers. Assay used: immunoSEQ multiplex PCR; TCRdb lists only in-frame clones, some missing. The sample has roughly 140,000 clones, 63% seen once. Sequencing was performed on PBMCs. All receptors come from a woman between 55 and 75 years old in good health and CMV-seropositive.

The rearrangement uses TRBV21-1 and TRBJ1-1; TRBD1 reflects the table's D call only, with no check against the DNA. TRBV21-1 is marked as a pseudogene. The length of the CDR3 is 13 residues. CDR3 in amino acids: CASRDILNTEAFF. The CDR3 nucleotides are TGTGCCAGCCGGGACATTCTTAACACTGAAGCTTTCTTT.

The V call is TRBV7-3, the J call TRBJ1-1; D may be TRBD1 (6 bases). There are 16 residues in the CDR3. The germline V and J ends were trimmed by 1 base and 6 bases, with 18 bases remaining between them. The V gene's germline CDR1 is SGHTA and CDR2 FQGTGA. CDR3 in amino acids: CASSLMGGGRLAEAFF. The CDR3 nucleotides read TGTGCCAGCAGCTTAATGGGGGGCGGGAGGTTAGCTGAAGCTTTCTTT.

The chain recombines TRBV6-5 with TRBJ2-5, with TRBD1 matching over 10 bases. The CDR3 spans 14 residues. V lost 6 bases, J lost 4 bases, and 5 bases stayed unmatched. CDR1 and CDR2 from the germline V gene are MNHEY and SVGAGI. The CDR3 here is CASRGTGAVETQYF. The CDR3 DNA reads as TGTGCCAGCAGGGGGACAGGGGCGGTAGAGACCCAGTACTTC.

The V call is TRBV11-2, the J call TRBJ2-1, with D hard to call. The CDR3 has 12 amino acids. Trimming cost V 1 base and J 9 bases, with 7 bases left between them. Per germline, CDR1 SGHAT and CDR2 FQNNGV. Written as DNA, the CDR3 is TGTGCCAGCAGCTTAGTGGGCGTTGAGCAGTTCTTC. This codes for CASSLVGVEQFF.

The chain employs TRBV27 and TRBJ2-5, with a possible D match to TRBD1 (6 bases). The DNA matches TRBJ2-7 better at its end, which makes the J call doubtful. CDR1 is MNHEY and CDR2 is SMNVEV in the germline V gene (reference sequence). The CDR3 loop spans 13 amino acids. The CDR3 reads CASSFGTPYEQYF. The CDR3 nucleotides are TGTGCCAGCAGTTTTGGGACACCCTACGAGCAGTACTTC.

This clone was observed a handful of times. The chain recombines TRBV2 with TRBJ2-7; maybe TRBD2 (6 bases). Looked up from germline, CDR1 is SNHLY and CDR2 is FYNNEI. The CDR3 covers 14 residues. Trimming stripped 3 bases from V and 2 bases from J, with 11 bases between. CDR3 coding DNA: TGTGCCAGCAGTGATCAGCGGGCCACCTACGAGCAGTACTTC. Protein sequence: CASSDQRATYEQYF.

The chain couples TRBV5-1 to TRBJ1-5, with a tentative D call TRBD1 (5 bases). The V end lost 0 bases, the J end lost 7 bases, and 17 bases lay between the germline ends. This CDR3 spans 16 amino acids. Germline V CDR1 and CDR2: SGHRS, YFSETQ. The CDR3 DNA reads TGCGCCAGCAGCTTGGGGGACCTCGGAGGGGTACAGCCCCAGCATTTT. Translating it yields CASSLGDLGGVQPQHF.

CDR3 in DNA: TGTGCCAGCAGCGCACGGACAGGGTCAGAGACCCAGTACTTC. Amino acids: CASSARTGSETQYF. The V gene is TRBV7-7, the J gene TRBJ2-5; 8 bases line up with TRBD1. This CDR3 contains 14 residues. The germline V gene encodes CDR1 SSHAT and CDR2 FNYEAQ (reference sequence). Losses at the gene ends were 5 bases for V and 4 bases for J; bases not matched to a gene: 6.

V usage is TRBV29-1 and J usage is TRBJ2-1; 11 bases line up with TRBD1. Germline-derived CDR1 and CDR2 are SQVTM and ANQGSEA. After removal of 7 bases from V and 7 bases from J, the junction contained 12 bases not matched to a gene. The CDR3 is 15 residues long. Here the CDR3 reads CSAMGGQGDVNEQFF. The DNA for the CDR3 is TGCAGCGCAATGGGGGGACAGGGGGATGTTAATGAGCAGTTCTTC.

The J gene is TRBJ1-5, the V gene TRBV6-6; D remains ambiguous. CDR1 is MNHNY, CDR2 SVGAGI, per germline (reference sequence). The CDR3 loop spans 14 amino acids. Trimming stripped 5 bases from V and 0 bases from J, with 8 bases between. The CDR3 nucleotides read TGTGCCAGCAGTCCCAGCGATAGCAATCAGCCCCAGCATTTT. It codes for CASSPSDSNQPQHF.

This chain joins TRBV7-2 and TRBJ2-3; 10 nucleotides align to TRBD1. J gave up 3 bases and V 0 bases, and 0 bases lay outside the gene matches. Germline lookup yields CDR1 SGHTA and CDR2 FQGNSA. The CDR3 length is 15 residues. CDR3 bases: TGTGCCAGCAGCTTAGCGGGACAGGGGACAGATACGCAGTATTTT. Encoded protein: CASSLAGQGTDTQYF. The variable domain in full, completed from reference TRBV7-2 and TRBJ2-3, reads GAGVSQSPSNKVTEKGKDVELRCDPISGHTALYWYRQSLGQGLEFLIYFQGNSAPDKSGLPSDRFSAERTGGSVSTLTIQRTQQEDSAVYLCASSLAGQGTDTQYFGPGTRLTVL.

A word on this clone: The sample holds other DNA sequences that translate to the same CDR3. The CDR3 DNA sequence: TGTGCCAGTAGTATCCAGGGGGCCAACACTGAAGCTTTCTTT. Translated: CASSIQGANTEAFF. V gene TRBV19 combines with J gene TRBJ1-1; TRBD1 aligns across 8 bases. V lost 3 bases, J lost 2 bases, and 2 bases stayed unmatched. Germline loops: CDR1 LNHDA, CDR2 SQIVND (reference sequence). The CDR3 runs 14 residues.

The rearrangement links TRBV27 to TRBJ2-7, with a weak D call TRBD1 (6 bases). Germline CDR1 is MNHEY and CDR2 is SMNVEV (reference sequence). The germline V and J ends were trimmed by 3 bases and 2 bases, with 14 bases remaining between them. This CDR3 is built from 15 residues. CDR3 protein: CASSFQQGWTYEQYF. The CDR3 DNA reads as TGTGCCAGCAGTTTCCAACAGGGATGGACCTACGAGCAGTACTTC.

The chain joins TRBV5-1 to TRBJ2-1; tentatively, D is TRBD2 (5 bases). V was shortened by 5 bases and J by 6 bases, with 18 bases between the two germline ends. Germline V gene lookup returns CDR1 SGHRS and CDR2 YFSETQ. The CDR3 runs to 15 residues. The CDR3: CASRPDSHRPNEQFF. CDR3 bases: TGCGCCAGCAGACCGGACTCCCATCGGCCCAATGAGCAGTTCTTC. Full variable domain (outside the CDR3, taken from reference TRBV5-1 and TRBJ2-1): KAGVTQTPRYLIKTRGQQVTLSCSPISGHRSVSWYQQTPGQGLQFLFEYFSETQRNKGNFPGRFSGRQFSNSRSEMNVSTLELGDSALYLCASRPDSHRPNEQFFGPGTRLTVL.

This clone has a handful of counts. The rearrangement joins TRBV15 to TRBJ1-1; 9 bases agree with TRBD1. The CDR3 has 15 residues. CDR1 is LNHNV, CDR2 YYDKDF, per germline (reference sequence). V dropped 3 bases and J dropped 0; count of bases not matched to a gene: 2. The CDR3 sequence: CATSSGQGMNTEAFF. The CDR3 DNA sequence: TGTGCCACCAGCAGCGGACAGGGGATGAACACTGAAGCTTTCTTT.

The genes are TRBV19 and TRBJ1-5, with 8 bases matching TRBD1. In germline, CDR1 is LNHDA, CDR2 SQIVND (reference sequence). CDR3 length equals 16 residues. J was trimmed by 3 bases and V by 3 bases; bases with no gene match: 7. CDR3 nucleotide sequence: TGTGCCAGTAGTATCATCGACAGGGGCTACAATCAGCCCCAGCATTTT. Its translation: CASSIIDRGYNQPQHF.

The CDR3 reads CASSDLAGGVREQFF. CDR3 bases: TGTGCCAGCAGCGACCTAGCGGGAGGTGTCAGAGAGCAGTTCTTC. This sequence joins TRBV7-3 and TRBJ2-1, with 11 bases fitting TRBD2. The CDR3 length is 15 residues. Germline V CDR1 and CDR2: SGHTA, FQGTGA. V lost 5 bases and J lost 10; bases outside the gene matches: 10.

The genes are TRBV5-1 and TRBJ2-2, with 10 bases identical to TRBD2. Per the germline V gene, CDR1 is SGHRS and CDR2 is YFSETQ. This CDR3 is 16 amino acids long. J was trimmed by 6 bases and V by 1 base; bases with no gene match: 6. This CDR3 reads CASSLTGLARAGELFF. The CDR3 bases are TGCGCCAGCAGCTTGACGGGACTAGCGCGGGCCGGGGAGCTGTTTTTT.

The chain has TRBV7-8 and TRBJ1-4, with 10 bases matching TRBD1. Germline lookup yields CDR1 SGHVS and CDR2 FQNEAQ. V shed 1 base, J shed 5 bases, and the junction held 4 bases outside the gene matches. The CDR3 loop spans 16 amino acids. For the CDR3, the DNA is TGTGCCAGCAGCTTAGTTCGGGACAGGGGAAATGAAAAACTGTTTTTT. Residues: CASSLVRDRGNEKLFF.

V gene TRBV6-5 combines with J gene TRBJ2-7; 10 bases are a match to TRBD2. CDR3 length: 13 residues. Germline-derived CDR1 and CDR2 are MNHEY and SVGAGI. With V trimmed by 7 bases and J by 5 bases, 5 bases remained unmatched. CDR3 DNA: TGTGCCAGCAATTTAGCGGGAGGCGACGAGCAGTACTTC. Its translation: CASNLAGGDEQYF.

The chain combines TRBV29-1 with TRBJ2-1; 11 bases line up with TRBD2. Trimming took 7 bases from V and 4 from J; bases not matched to a gene: 3. Germline CDR1 SQVTM, CDR2 ANQGSEA. The length of the CDR3 is 13 residues. The CDR3, as DNA: TGCAGCGGTAGCGGGAGGGGTTACAATGAGCAGTTCTTC. Its protein product is CSGSGRGYNEQFF.

V and J are TRBV9 and TRBJ2-2; no clear D. The CDR3 runs to 15 residues. The germline CDR1 and CDR2 sequences are SGDLS and YYNGEE. The V end lost 4 bases, the J end lost 7 bases, and 17 bases lay between the germline ends. CDR3 coding DNA: TGTGCCAGCAGCATTACCTCTAGTCTCCACGGGGAGCTGTTTTTT. Its protein is CASSITSSLHGELFF. The whole variable domain, remainder taken from reference TRBV9 and TRBJ2-2, is DSGVTQTPKHLITATGQRVTLRCSPRSGDLSVYWYQQSLDQGLQFLIQYYNGEERAKGNILERFSAQQFPDLHSELNLSSLELGDSALYFCASSITSSLHGELFFGEGSRLTVL.

The gene calls are TRBV5-4 and TRBJ2-7; D is ambiguous. This CDR3 contains 15 residues. V was trimmed by 0 bases and J by 2 bases, leaving 12 bases between them. The germline V gene has CDR1 SGHNT and CDR2 YYREEE (reference sequence). In DNA, the CDR3 is TGTGCCAGCAGCTTGGGAAGCGCCCCGGCCTACGAGCAGTACTTC. This translates into CASSLGSAPAYEQYF.

This chain uses TRBV7-2 with TRBJ2-1; 9 bases are a match to TRBD2. The CDR3 totals 15 residues. In germline, CDR1 is SGHTA, CDR2 FQGNSA. V lost 2 bases, J lost 3 bases, and 2 bases stayed unmatched. CDR3: CASSLSGRFYNEQFF. CDR3 coding DNA: TGTGCCAGCAGCTTAAGCGGGAGGTTCTACAATGAGCAGTTCTTC.

This clone showed up just once. CDR3 nucleotide sequence: TGTGCCAGCATCGGACAAATGAACACTGAAGCTTTCTTT. It specifies CASIGQMNTEAFF. The V and J genes are TRBV25-1 and TRBJ1-1; the D gene is possibly TRBD1 (5 bases). The CDR3 runs to 13 residues. The germline CDR1 and CDR2 sequences are MGHDK and SYGVNS. V lost 7 bases, J lost 0 bases, and 9 bases lay in between.